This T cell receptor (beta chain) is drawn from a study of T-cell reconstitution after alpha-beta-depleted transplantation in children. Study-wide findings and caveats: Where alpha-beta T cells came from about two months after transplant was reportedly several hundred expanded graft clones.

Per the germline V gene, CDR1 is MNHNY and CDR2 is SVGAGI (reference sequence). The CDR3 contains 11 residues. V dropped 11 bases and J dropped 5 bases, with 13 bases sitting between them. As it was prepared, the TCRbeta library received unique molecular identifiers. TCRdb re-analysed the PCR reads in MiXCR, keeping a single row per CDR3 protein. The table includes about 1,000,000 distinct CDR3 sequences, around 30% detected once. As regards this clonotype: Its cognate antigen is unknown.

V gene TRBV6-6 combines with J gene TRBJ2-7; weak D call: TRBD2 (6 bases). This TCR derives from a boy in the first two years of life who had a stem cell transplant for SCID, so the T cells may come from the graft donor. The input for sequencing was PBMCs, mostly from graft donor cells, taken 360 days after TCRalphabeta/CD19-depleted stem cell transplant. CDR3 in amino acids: CAAGAGNEQYF. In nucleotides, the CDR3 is TGTGCCGCTGGGGCGGGAAACGAGCAGTACTTC.